This T cell receptor (beta chain) was sequenced in a study of cytomegalovirus exposure and HLA in healthy donors. Broader study findings: Usually a TCR sequence was rare, but some public TCRs were found in many donors. In vitro work confirmed that a few CMV-associated chains recognize CMV antigens.

The V gene end was trimmed by 1 base and the J gene end by 1 base; junction bases not matched to a gene: 11. This CDR3 region has 20 residues. Germline V gives CDR1 SGHVS, CDR2 FQNEAQ. Using immunoSEQ multiplex PCR, the repertoire was profiled, and TCRdb retains in-frame clones only, with some absent. The table includes some 110,000 clones, roughly nine tenths detected once. Points on this clone: Its antigen is not identified.

V usage is TRBV7-8 and J usage is TRBJ2-6; TRBD2 agrees at 9 bases. The sequenced sample consisted of PBMCs. This sequence originates from a man in his late teens or twenties in good health and CMV-seropositive. The CDR3 region has the DNA TGTGCCAGCAGCTTAGTAACAGCGGGGGGAACGACGTCTGGGGCCAACGTCCTGACTTTC. Residues: CASSLVTAGGTTSGANVLTF.